Below are 8 T cell receptor beta chains sequenced from a single sample in a study of T cell responses to AZD1222 COVID-19 vaccine. The method was immunoSEQ multiplex PCR; TCRdb's version includes in-frame clones alone and lacks a portion of them. The data show some 130,000 clones, with approximately 85% seen just once and around 8% held by the top ten. The sample in question was peripheral blood, obtained 28 days after the second dose of the MenACWY control vaccine. The receptors derive from an adult who received the MenACWY meningococcal vaccine as a control.

The chain links TRBV5-1 to TRBJ1-1, with TRBD1 matching over 7 bases. The CDR3 extends over 16 amino acids. Trimming cost V 4 bases and J 4 bases; bases outside gene matches: 13. Germline loops: CDR1 SGHRS, CDR2 YFSETQ. CDR3 in DNA: TGCGCCAGCAGCCCACCTCTTACAGGGGTCGGCACTGAAGCTTTCTTT. As protein: CASSPPLTGVGTEAFF.

V and J are TRBV14 and TRBJ2-5; D is undetermined. This CDR3 region has 15 residues. Trimming removed 2 bases at V and 1 base at J, with 11 bases between. Germline loops: CDR1 SGHDN, CDR2 FVKESK. The CDR3 loop is CASSQFSTSQETQYF. The CDR3 nucleotides read TGTGCCAGCAGCCAATTCTCGACAAGCCAAGAGACCCAGTACTTC.

This chain uses TRBV24-1 with TRBJ2-5; D gene unclear. V was cut by 0 bases and J by 0 bases, with 7 bases left in between. Germline assignment: CDR1 KGHDR and CDR2 SFDVKD. CDR3 length: 15 residues. DNA of the CDR3: TGTGCCACCAGTGATTTGAGGCGAGACCAAGAGACCCAGTACTTC. Protein product: CATSDLRRDQETQYF.

This clone was counted a single time. This chain connects TRBV6-5 to TRBJ1-1, with a weak D call TRBD1 (6 bases). The ends were cut back, 5 bases at V and 1 base at J, with 11 bases in the middle. This CDR3 has 14 residues. The germline CDR1 and CDR2 sequences are MNHEY and SVGAGI. This CDR3 reads CASSLTGGNTEAFF. In DNA form, the CDR3 reads TGTGCCAGCAGTCTGACAGGCGGGAACACTGAAGCTTTCTTT.

The rearrangement links TRBV7-2 to TRBJ2-5; D call uncertain. Trimming stripped 0 bases from V and 8 bases from J, with 13 bases between. The CDR3 contains 14 residues. The germline V gene has CDR1 SGHTA and CDR2 FQGNSA. CDR3 DNA sequence: TGTGCCAGCAGCTTAGCGCTACAGCCTCGAACCCAGTACTTC. As protein: CASSLALQPRTQYF. Looking up the rest from reference TRBV7-2 and TRBJ2-5 gives the full variable domain: GAGVSQSPSNKVTEKGKDVELRCDPISGHTALYWYRQSLGQGLEFLIYFQGNSAPDKSGLPSDRFSAERTGGSVSTLTIQRTQQEDSAVYLCASSLALQPRTQYFGPGTRLLVL.

This CDR3 is CASSSASGRDTDTQYF. CDR3 DNA: TGTGCCAGCAGCTCGGCTAGCGGGAGGGACACAGATACGCAGTATTTT. The genes are TRBV7-3 and TRBJ2-3; 12 nucleotides align to TRBD2. With 4 bases clipped from V and 2 bases from J, the junction kept 4 bases outside the gene matches. The CDR3 consists of 16 residues. The germline V gene encodes CDR1 SGHTA and CDR2 FQGTGA.

The chain recombines TRBV30 with TRBJ1-6; no definite D call. CDR3 length equals 13 residues. V lost 4 bases and J 8 bases, leaving 12 bases between the germline ends. Looked up from germline, CDR1 is GTSNPN and CDR2 is SVGIG (reference sequence). Here the CDR3 reads CAWTREVDSPLHF. CDR3 coding DNA: TGTGCCTGGACCCGGGAAGTCGATTCACCCCTCCACTTT.

J is TRBJ1-5 and V is TRBV5-1; 9 nucleotides match TRBD1. The CDR3 covers 14 residues. J lost 7 bases, V lost 2 bases, and 4 bases had no gene match. Germline V gene data show CDR1 as SGHRS and CDR2 as YFSETQ. CDR3 DNA: TGCGCCAGCAGCTTTGGGACAGGGACCCAGCCCCAGCATTTT. Its translation: CASSFGTGTQPQHF.